Sequencing of this TCR beta chain was carried out in a study of OX40 agonist ivuxolimab in advanced cancers. Describing the broader study: Ivuxolimab was an agonistic, fully human IgG2 monoclonal antibody directed against OX40 (CD134), a costimulatory receptor. In the dose-escalation cohort, roughly four fifths of patients were male, and the mean age was approximately 55 years, with a range of about 23 to 90. The paper covers the monotherapy dose-escalation part of the phase I ivuxolimab trial, which included N ≈ 52 patients. Partial responses were achieved by three dose-escalation patients, of whom one had hepatocellular carcinoma and two had cutaneous melanoma. Peripheral TCRbeta sequencing was intended to test whether TCR sequence diversity was altered and clonal T-cell expansion was caused by ivuxolimab. Intravenous ivuxolimab was administered to patients every 2 weeks at six dose levels: 0.01, 0.1, 0.3, 1.5, 3 and 10 mg/kg. Patients were allowed to have had prior anti-PD-1, anti-PD-L1 or anti-CTLA-4 therapy, and approximately 41% of the dose-escalation patients had previously received checkpoint inhibitors. Of the 50 to 55 patients in dose escalation, around 19 had hepatocellular carcinoma, some 15 had melanoma, 9 had renal cell carcinoma and 9 had head and neck cancer.

Trimming removed 5 bases from V and 3 bases from J, leaving 21 bases between the germline ends. Taken from cysteine to phenylalanine, the CDR3 has 16 residues. The read is trimmed to its CDR3 DNA, 48 bases read in frame from base 1. Via the germline V gene (reference sequence), CDR1 is GTSNPN and CDR2 SVGIG. To sequence the TCRbeta CDR3 region, genomic DNA was isolated from the sorted cells. The immunoSEQ Assay was used for sequencing of TCRbeta CDR3 regions. What TCRdb holds here is the immuneACCESS table cut down to in-frame rearrangements. Part of the clones is not present; checked against another copy, under half of the missing clones reflect an unresolved V gene, and the others are unexplained. The sample yields nearly 45,000 clones; roughly 84% were counted once. The leading ten clones occupy roughly 15% of the sample. The trial excluded patients who had a history of autoimmune disease or were on systemic immunosuppression. Peripheral blood for TCR sequencing was collected from all dose cohorts at baseline, on cycle 4 day 1, and on cycle 7 day 1. Samples came from an open-label, multicenter, first-in-human phase I dose-escalation trial of ivuxolimab. Adults with locally advanced or metastatic melanoma, renal cell, hepatocellular, or head and neck squamous cell carcinoma were enrolled in the trial. CD4+ and CD8+ T cells were sorted separately from peripheral blood before TCR sequencing.

In regard to this clone: It has no known antigen specificity. There are no base qualities to consult, and no much larger clone falls within one base.

What the work shows at the level of the full study, not this receptor alone: Clonal expansion of both CD4+ and CD8+ blood T cells was observed from baseline to week 6 at doses 0.1 to 3.0 mg/kg. Low levels of normalized T-cell clonal expansion were also seen in some nonresponding patients. In the 0.1-3.0 mg/kg groups, partial responders were among the patients with the lowest normalized peripheral clonal expansion, particularly in CD8+ T cells. Which antigens the clonally expanded peripheral T cells were specific for was not determined. After ivuxolimab, expanded clones were on average more numerous among CD8+ T cells than among CD4+ T cells.

The TCR comes from an adult with an advanced solid tumor such as melanoma, head and neck, liver or kidney cancer. The sequencing here drew on CD4+ or CD8+ T cells sorted from blood, taken in a trial of the OX40 agonist ivuxolimab. The sequence is built from TRBV30 and TRBJ2-3, with TRBD2 tentatively as D gene (7 bases match). CDR3 region: CAWVGDGGRVTDTQYF. The DNA is as follows: TGTGCCTGGGTGGGGGACGGGGGGCGAGTGACAGATACGCAGTATTTT.